A selection of T cell receptor beta chains follows, all from one sample in a study of CD8+ T cells in alopecia areata. This table comes from immunoSEQ multiplex PCR, and its TCRdb copy is limited to in-frame clones, with some not included. The table lists some 190,000 clones, roughly 46% of them singletons. This specimen was CD8+ T cells sorted from blood, taken around week 54, from a patient treated with tofacitinib. These receptors were collected from a human donor with alopecia areata. Both conserved end residues are part of each CDR3. Each record gives: clone size, J gene, D gene, V gene, CDR3 DNA, CDR3 protein. A D gene is named only where the DNA matches it firmly. Where a row states a size, it is once, few, many or the class of an expanded clone; other rows omit it.

. TRBJ2-1 . TRBV5-1 TGCGCCAGCAGCTTCAGGGGAGATGAGCAGTTCTTC CASSFRGDEQFF
. TRBJ1-2 . TRBV7-6 TGTGCCAGCAGCTCAGGCCCTGAGGGGGACTACACCTTC CASSSGPEGDYTF
. TRBJ2-7 . TRBV2 TGTGCCAGCATAGAGGGAGGCTACGAGCAGTACTTC CASIEGGYEQYF
few TRBJ1-1 . TRBV12-5 TGTGCTAGTGGTCCCCCGGACAGTCAGCCTGGGAACACTGAAGCTTTCTTT CASGPPDSQPGNTEAFF
. TRBJ2-6 . TRBV5-4 TGTGCCAGCAGCCCAGCGATACCTGGGGCCAACGTCCTGACTTTC CASSPAIPGANVLTF
. TRBJ2-2 . TRBV2 TGTGCCAGCAGCGGGACTTCGAACACCGGGGAGCTGTTTTTT CASSGTSNTGELFF
few TRBJ1-5 TRBD1 TRBV5-1 TGCGCCAGCAGCCCGGGACAGGGCAATCAGCCCCAGCATTTT CASSPGQGNQPQHF
. TRBJ2-7 . TRBV15 TGTGCCACCAGCACGTCGCCAGAGTCCTACGAGCAGTACTTC CATSTSPESYEQYF
few TRBJ2-7 . TRBV10-3 TGTGCCATCAGTCCCAGGGCTTCCAAGCAGTACTTC CAISPRASKQYF
. TRBJ1-5 . TRBV27 TGTGCCAGCAGTTTAAGTTTTGGGGAGGCTAATCAGCCCCAGCATTTT CASSLSFGEANQPQHF
few TRBJ2-5 TRBD1 TRBV13 TGTGCCAGCAGCAACGAAGGGACAGGGGAAGAGACCCAGTACTTC CASSNEGTGEETQYF
. TRBJ1-5 . TRBV4-1 TGCGCCAGCAGCAGTCCATATAGCAATCAGCCCCAGCATTTT CASSSPYSNQPQHF
. TRBJ1-2 . TRBV29-1 TGCAGCGTTGTGAAACAGGGAGGCAACTATGGCTACACCTTC CSVVKQGGNYGYTF
. TRBJ1-4 . TRBV30 TGTGCCTGGACGTCGGGGGGCGATGAAAAACTGTTTTTT CAWTSGGDEKLFF
. TRBJ2-1 TRBD2 TRBV5-1 TGCGCCAGCAGCTTGGTAGCGGGGGGTTACAATGAGCAGTTCTTC CASSLVAGGYNEQFF
. TRBJ2-1 . TRBV15 TGTGCCACCAGCAGAGATGAGCAGGGTGTTGAGCAGTTCTTC CATSRDEQGVEQFF
. TRBJ2-7 . TRBV27 TGTGCCAGCAGTTTAGCGGACAGATTCTCCTACGAGCAGTACTTC CASSLADRFSYEQYF
. TRBJ2-7 . TRBV6-5 TGTGCCAGCAGTTACTCGATCGAGTCCTACGAGCAGTACTTC CASSYSIESYEQYF
few TRBJ2-3 . TRBV6-6 TGTGCCAGCAGTTACGCAGGGGGGAACACAGATACGCAGTATTTT CASSYAGGNTDTQYF
few TRBJ2-7 TRBD1 TRBV27 TGTGCCAGCGGGGACAGGGGGGCCTACGAGCAGTACTTC CASGDRGAYEQYF
. TRBJ1-1 TRBD1 TRBV27 TGTGCCAGCAGTTTCTCCGCCGGGGACAGGCACACTGAAGCTTTCTTT CASSFSAGDRHTEAFF
few TRBJ2-2 TRBD1 TRBV2 TGTGCCAGCGGATGGGCAGGGGGCACCGGGGAGCTGTTTTTT CASGWAGGTGELFF
. TRBJ1-1 TRBD1 TRBV27 TGTGCCAGCAGCATTACAGGGGTCACTGAAGCTTTCTTT CASSITGVTEAFF
. TRBJ2-7 . TRBV6-1 TGTGCCAGCAGTGTAGGGAGTAGGTTGGAGCAGTACTTC CASSVGSRLEQYF
. TRBJ1-5 . TRBV6-5 TGTGCCAGCGCAGCCTCAGCCGTCCATCAGCCCCAGCATTTT CASAASAVHQPQHF
few TRBJ1-5 . TRBV7-2 TGTGCCAGCAGCTTAGAGGGCAGGGTTGGGCAGCCCCAGCATTTT CASSLEGRVGQPQHF
once TRBJ1-1 . TRBV7-9 TGTGCCAGCAGCTCCGAATATCAGGGAGGTGAAGCTTTCTTT CASSSEYQGGEAFF